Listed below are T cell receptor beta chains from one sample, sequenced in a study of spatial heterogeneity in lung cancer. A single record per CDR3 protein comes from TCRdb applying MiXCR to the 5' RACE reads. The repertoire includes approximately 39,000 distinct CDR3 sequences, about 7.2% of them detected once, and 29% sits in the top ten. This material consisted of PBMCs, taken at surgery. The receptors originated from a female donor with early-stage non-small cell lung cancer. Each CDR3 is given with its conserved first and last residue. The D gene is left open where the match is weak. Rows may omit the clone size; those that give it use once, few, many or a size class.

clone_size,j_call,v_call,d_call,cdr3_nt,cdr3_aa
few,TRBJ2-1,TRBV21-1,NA,TGTGCCAGCACCTTAGAGGGACGGTACAATGAGCAGTTCTTC,CASTLEGRYNEQFF
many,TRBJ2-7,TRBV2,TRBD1,TGTGCCCCGGGGGACAGGACCTACGAGCAGTACTTC,CAPGDRTYEQYF
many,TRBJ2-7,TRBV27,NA,TGTGCCAGCAGTTTCACACCGGGACACCCGTTGAACGAGCAGTACTTC,CASSFTPGHPLNEQYF
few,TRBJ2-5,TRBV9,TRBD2,TGTGCCAGCAGCGTAGGTGGGTTAGCGGGGGTGGAGACCCAGTACTTC,CASSVGGLAGVETQYF
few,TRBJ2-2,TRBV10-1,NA,TGCGCCAGCAGAGCCGGGGGCACCGGGGAGCTGTTTTTT,CASRAGGTGELFF
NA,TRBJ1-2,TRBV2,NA,TGTGCCAGCAGTGAAGACTGGGCACGGAGGAGCTACACCTTC,CASSEDWARRSYTF
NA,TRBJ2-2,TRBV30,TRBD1,TGTGCCTGGTGGACAGGGTCCACCGGGGAGCTGTTTTTT,CAWWTGSTGELFF
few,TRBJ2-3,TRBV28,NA,TGTGCCAGCAGTTTTATTCCTCTCCTCAACACAGATACGCAGTATTTT,CASSFIPLLNTDTQYF
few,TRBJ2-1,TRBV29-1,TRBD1,TGCAGCGTTGACCGCGGGCCGGCGCAGGGGGCGGGATGGGCCAATGAGCAGTTCTTC,CSVDRGPAQGAGWANEQFF
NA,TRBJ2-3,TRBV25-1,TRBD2,TGTGCCAGCAGTGACTCTCGGACTAGTTTCGGAGATACGCAGTATTTT,CASSDSRTSFGDTQYF
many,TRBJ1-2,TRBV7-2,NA,TGTGCCAGCAGCAACCCAACAGTTTATGGCTACACCTTC,CASSNPTVYGYTF
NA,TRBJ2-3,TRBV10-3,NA,TGTGCCATCAGCGGACGGAAGCGTGAGATCACAGATACGCAGTATTTT,CAISGRKREITDTQYF
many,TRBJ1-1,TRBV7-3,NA,TGTGCCAGCAGCTTAACCCCTACAAGTCCCCTAATGGGCACTGAAGCTTTCTTT,CASSLTPTSPLMGTEAFF
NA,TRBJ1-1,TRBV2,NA,TGTGCCAGCAGGCCAAGGGGTGTGATCACTGAAGCTTTCTTT,CASRPRGVITEAFF
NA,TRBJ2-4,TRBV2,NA,TGTGCCAGCAAAGGAGTCGTCAAAAACATTCAGTACTTC,CASKGVVKNIQYF
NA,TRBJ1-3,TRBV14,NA,TGTGCCAGCAGCCCGGACCGTATCTCTGGAAACACCATATATTTT,CASSPDRISGNTIYF
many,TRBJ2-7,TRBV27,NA,TGTGCCAGCAGTTTAACTCTAGCGTCCTACGAGCAGTACTTC,CASSLTLASYEQYF
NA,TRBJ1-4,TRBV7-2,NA,TGTGCCAGCAGTCCAAGCATGGGGCATGAAAAACTGTTTTTT,CASSPSMGHEKLFF
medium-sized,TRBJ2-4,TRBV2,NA,TGTGCCAGCAAGCGGTGGACGAACATTCAGTACTTC,CASKRWTNIQYF
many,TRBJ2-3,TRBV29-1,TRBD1,TGCAGCTGTACCCAGGGGGTCGTCACAGATACGCAGTATTTT,CSCTQGVVTDTQYF
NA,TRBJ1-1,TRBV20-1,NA,TGCAGTGCTAAGGCTGCTTTGTACACTGAAGCTTTCTTT,CSAKAALYTEAFF
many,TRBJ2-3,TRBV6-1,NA,TGTGCCAGCAGTGAAACAAGAACAACAGATACGCAGTATTTT,CASSETRTTDTQYF
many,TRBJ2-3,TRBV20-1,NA,TGCAGTGCTAGAGATAGCACCGCGTATGTGGATACGCAGTATTTT,CSARDSTAYVDTQYF
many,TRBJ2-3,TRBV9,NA,TGTGCCAGCAGCGTAGGAACCCCCCCAGATACGCAGTATTTT,CASSVGTPPDTQYF
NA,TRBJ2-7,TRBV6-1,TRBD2,TGTGCCAGCAGGTCAGGACTAGCGGGAGGGTACGAGCAGTACTTC,CASRSGLAGGYEQYF
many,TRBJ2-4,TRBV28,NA,TGTGCCAGCACCAGAGCCGGTTTAGCTCAAAACATTCAGTACTTC,CASTRAGLAQNIQYF
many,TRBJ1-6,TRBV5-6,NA,TGTGCCAGCAGCTCGAGACATGCCAATTCACCCCTCCACTTT,CASSSRHANSPLHF
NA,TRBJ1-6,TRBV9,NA,TGTGCCAGCAGCGTAGGGCAGGGTGATTCACCCCTCCACTTT,CASSVGQGDSPLHF
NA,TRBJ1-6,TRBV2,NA,TGTGCCAGTACCGATGAGAGAAATTCACCCCTCCACTTT,CASTDERNSPLHF
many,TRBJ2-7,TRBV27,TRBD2,TGTGCCAGCAGTTTGAGCGGGAGAGGTCGTGGTGAGCAGTACTTC,CASSLSGRGRGEQYF
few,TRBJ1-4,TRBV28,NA,TGTGCCAGCAGTTTGTACGGTGAAAAACTGTTTTTT,CASSLYGEKLFF
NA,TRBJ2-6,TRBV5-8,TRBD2,TGTGCCAGCAGCTTTCGGGGGGACCTTAAGCTCAGGACCAACGTCCTGACTTTC,CASSFRGDLKLRTNVLTF
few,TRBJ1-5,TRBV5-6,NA,TGTGCCAGCTCAGAGGGGCAGAGAAACCAGCCCCAGCATTTT,CASSEGQRNQPQHF
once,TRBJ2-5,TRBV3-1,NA,TGTGCCAGCAGCCAGACCGGTGAGACCCAGTACTTC,CASSQTGETQYF
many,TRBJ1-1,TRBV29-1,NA,TGCAGCGTTGAGCGCGGACAGAGAAACACTGAAGCTTTCTTT,CSVERGQRNTEAFF
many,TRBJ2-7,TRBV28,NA,TGTGCCAGCAGTTTAGGGGAACTGGTCGAGCAGTACTTC,CASSLGELVEQYF
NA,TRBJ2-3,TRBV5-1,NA,TGCGCCAGCAGCCTCCAGCCACGAACAGATACGCAGTATTTT,CASSLQPRTDTQYF
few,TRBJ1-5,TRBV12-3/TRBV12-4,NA,TGTGCCAGCAGTCCCACAAAGGGGAAACATCAGCCCCAGCATTTT,CASSPTKGKHQPQHF
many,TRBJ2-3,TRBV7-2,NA,TGTGCCAGCAGCTTCTCAACGGGAACAGGGGATACGCAGTATTTT,CASSFSTGTGDTQYF
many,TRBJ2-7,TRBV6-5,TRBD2,TGTGCCAGCAGTTACTCTGGCGGGGGGGCATTCGAGCAGTACTTC,CASSYSGGGAFEQYF
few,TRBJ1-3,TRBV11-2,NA,TGTGCCAGCAGCTCCAATAGGGGGAGAAGCACCATATATTTT,CASSSNRGRSTIYF
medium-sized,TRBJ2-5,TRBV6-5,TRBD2,TGTGCCAGCAGTTACTCGACCGGGGGGTTGGGAGAGACCCAGTACTTC,CASSYSTGGLGETQYF